One and the same sample provided the 7 T cell receptor beta chains below, sequenced in a study of T cells in localized non-small cell lung cancer. Profiling relied on immunoSEQ multiplex PCR, and the TCRdb table lists in-frame clones only, not all of them. The table records 20,000 or so clones, roughly nine tenths of them present only once. The starting material was peripheral blood, obtained before any cancer treatment. These TCRs come from a woman between 35 and 70 years old with stage I lung adenocarcinoma.

The V and J genes are TRBV28 and TRBJ1-1; 7 nucleotides match TRBD1. The trim removed 6 bases at V and 6 bases at J, leaving 22 bases unmatched. This CDR3 is built from 18 residues. Germline CDR1 is MDHEN and CDR2 is SYDVKM. The CDR3 reads CASSTGTAGTKTRAEAFF. DNA of the CDR3: TGTGCCAGCAGCACCGGGACAGCAGGAACCAAAACCAGGGCTGAAGCTTTCTTT.

The V call is TRBV20-1, the J call TRBJ2-3; 7 nucleotides line up with TRBD2. With V trimmed by 6 bases and J by 11 bases, 5 bases remained unmatched. The CDR3 is made up of 10 amino acids. CDR1 is DFQATT and CDR2 is SNEGSKA in the germline V gene (reference sequence). CDR3 residues: CSARLARQYF. The CDR3 bases are TGCAGTGCGAGACTAGCTAGGCAGTATTTT.

The rearrangement joins TRBV30 to TRBJ2-2; TRBD2 matches 8 bases. Losses at the gene ends were 3 bases for V and 4 bases for J; bases not matched to a gene: 4. CDR1 is GTSNPN and CDR2 is SVGIG in the germline V gene (reference sequence). The CDR3 is made up of 14 amino acids. CDR3 amino acids: CAWRTSAITGELFF. Here the CDR3 DNA reads TGTGCCTGGAGGACTAGCGCGATCACCGGGGAGCTGTTTTTT. The full variable domain, with the rest looked up from reference TRBV30 and TRBJ2-2, is SQTIHQWPATLVQPVGSPLSLECTVEGTSNPNLYWYRQAAGRGLQLLFYSVGIGQISSEVPQNLSASRPQDRQFILSSKKLLLSDSGFYLCAWRTSAITGELFFGEGSRLTVL.

This chain joins TRBV19 and TRBJ2-7, with D possibly being TRBD1 (6 bases). Germline loops: CDR1 LNHDA, CDR2 SQIVND (reference sequence). CDR3 length: 13 residues. The ends were cut back, 9 bases at V and 4 bases at J, with 16 bases in the middle. CDR3 sequence reads: CASAPGHQYEQYF. In DNA form, the CDR3 reads TGTGCCAGCGCTCCGGGACACCAATACGAGCAGTACTTC.

CDR3 in DNA: TGCGCCAGCAGCCAAGATGGGGGATACAATGAGCAGTTCTTC. Encoded protein: CASSQDGGYNEQFF. This chain links TRBV4-1 with TRBJ2-1, with D perhaps being TRBD1 or TRBD2 (5 bases each). Trimming stripped 0 bases from V and 4 bases from J, with 7 bases between. Germline V gene data show CDR1 as MGHRA and CDR2 as YSYEKL. The CDR3 covers 14 residues.

The chain is built from TRBV28 and TRBJ1-4; 9 bases map to TRBD1. Germline values: CDR1 MDHEN, CDR2 SYDVKM. The CDR3 spans 15 residues. Losses at the gene ends were 6 bases for V and 3 bases for J; bases not matched to a gene: 5. CDR3: CASRRTGAANEKLFF. The CDR3 DNA reads TGTGCCAGCAGACGGACAGGGGCCGCTAATGAAAAACTGTTTTTT.

The chain couples TRBV28 to TRBJ2-2; D call uncertain. V was cut by 2 bases and J by 4 bases, with 2 bases left in between. The CDR3 spans 12 residues. Germline CDR1 MDHEN, CDR2 SYDVKM. CDR3 residues: CASSLGTGELFF. The CDR3 DNA is TGTGCCAGCAGTTTAGGCACCGGGGAGCTGTTTTTT.